The following is a TCR beta chain sequence with its context. The target antigen is unknown. This sample is part of a study of OX40 agonist ivuxolimab in advanced cancers. Findings and caveats of the study: Near-lowest levels of clonal expansion characterized partial responders at 0.1-3.0 mg/kg.

Clones were sequenced by immunoSEQ multiplex PCR, and TCRdb holds only the in-frame ones, with some missing. The sample includes more than 60,000 clones, over 75% of them seen just once. Here the sequenced sample was CD4+ or CD8+ T cells sorted from blood, taken in a trial of the OX40 agonist ivuxolimab. The source is an adult with an advanced solid tumor such as melanoma, head and neck, liver or kidney cancer.

The CDR3 bases are TGTGCCAGCAGCCAGGACAGGGGGCTCGGGTACACCATATATTTT. It codes for CASSQDRGLGYTIYF. This chain joins TRBV5-6 and TRBJ1-3; 11 positions match TRBD1. From germline, CDR1 is SGHDT and CDR2 YYEEEE. Germline trimming cut 4 bases from V and 8 bases from J; bases unmatched to any gene: 8. The CDR3 spans 15 residues.